What follows describes a single T cell receptor beta chain. The antigen it binds to is not known. Within one base of it there is no much larger clone, and no base qualities were kept. This entry comes from a study of blood T cell repertoires in COVID-19 (dated by TCRdb to about 2020). With respect to the entire study: Samples covering the acute and convalescent phases of COVID-19 were provided by collaborators in the United States, Italy and Spain. The material from the prospective study consisted of cDNA or gDNA derived from T cells, B-cell-depleted T cells, or PBMCs. Subjects who had been exposed to COVID-19, were actively infected with it, or had recovered from it provided the deeply sampled blood TCRbeta repertoires that made up the dataset. The repertoires were released in a freely available public database intended as a resource for research on the immune response to SARS-CoV-2. Samples came from the ongoing ImmuneRACE study (first 160 participants) plus 1,254 subjects from 6 global collaborators. Nearly every sample came with metadata listing a de-identified subject ID, COVID-19 status, age in years and sex. HLA class I and class II types, where available, came from metadata supplied by the sample provider rather than from assay-based typing.

The paper as a whole reports these results and caveats: The quantity of clinical and demographic metadata differed by source and by participant and was supplied without curation.

There are 16 amino acids in the CDR3, from cysteine to phenylalanine inclusive. The entry retains the CDR3 DNA only, 48 bases that are in frame from base 1. The germline V end is reduced by 3 bases and the J end by 0 bases; junction bases left unmatched: 5. Reading the germline V gene gives CDR1 MGHRA and CDR2 YSYEKL. The immunoSEQ Assay, a bias-controlled multiplex PCR, was used to amplify TCRbeta CDR3 regions from genomic DNA. In the original analysis: The number of nucleated cells in each sample was estimated from the amplification of reference gene primers within the assay. To quantify the absolute abundance of each unique TCRbeta CDR3 rearrangement, sequence reads were collapsed and filtered. Productive Simpson clonality was computed per sample as the square root of Simpson's diversity index over productive rearrangements. What TCRdb holds here is the immuneACCESS table cut down to in-frame rearrangements. Part of the clones is not present; checked against another copy, under half of the missing clones reflect an unresolved V gene, and the others are unexplained. V, J and clone size derive from that table, while D and trimming were established from the DNA sequence. Present in this sample are under 150,000 clones, over 70% of which were seen just once. Of the sample, over 6.5% is held by the ten largest clones.

Whole blood was collected in K2EDTA tubes by collaborating institutions according to the institutions' own protocols. For TCRbeta analysis, collaborator samples were shipped as frozen whole blood, as isolated PBMCs, or as DNA extracted from either sample type. The sequencing input was peripheral blood. The chain is assembled from TRBV4-1 and TRBJ1-3, with 7 bases aligning to TRBD1. The TCR originated in a man aged 45 to 65 with active or convalescent COVID-19. The CDR3 loop reads CASSQEGQLSGNTIYF. The DNA sequence is given as TGCGCCAGCAGCCAGGAGGGACAGCTCTCTGGAAACACCATATATTTT.